A single sample is the source of the 4 T cell receptor beta chains below, sequenced in a study of Tregs in tolerant kidney transplant recipients. This table comes from immunoSEQ multiplex PCR, and its TCRdb copy is limited to in-frame clones, with some not included. The sample holds 60,000 to 95,000 clones; 98% are singletons and the top ten take around 0.51%. This material consisted of CD4+ T cells from blood, taken before the transplant. The source is a human donor who received a combined kidney and bone marrow transplant.

The chain uses TRBV7-2 and TRBJ1-2; no definite D call. The germline gives CDR1 SGHTA, CDR2 FQGNSA. The germline V and J ends were trimmed by 1 base and 8 bases, with 14 bases remaining between them. The CDR3 length is 14 residues. The CDR3: CASSLELGRGGYTF. The DNA for the CDR3 is TGTGCCAGCAGCTTAGAGCTAGGACGGGGAGGCTACACCTTC.

The chain couples TRBV7-6 to TRBJ1-3; TRBD1 aligns across 7 bases. The CDR3 spans 17 residues. V gave up 5 bases and J gave up 7 bases; unmatched junction bases: 17. Germline lookup yields CDR1 SGHVS and CDR2 FNYEAQ. The CDR3 bases are TGTGCCAGCAGCGCAAATAGACAGGGCCCGGGAGGGAACACCATATATTTT. Translating gives CASSANRQGPGGNTIYF.

V usage is TRBV6-6 and J usage is TRBJ1-2, with D possibly matching TRBD1 (6 bases). The CDR3 spans 16 residues. Germline V gene sequence: CDR1 MNHNY, CDR2 SVGAGI (reference sequence). Trimming pared 7 bases from V and 0 bases from J, leaving 18 bases between. The CDR3 nucleotides read TGTGCCAGCACCCTCTTTGTAAGGGGGACTAACTATGGCTACACCTTC. It encodes CASTLFVRGTNYGYTF.

This chain connects TRBV7-9 to TRBJ2-7, with 9 positions matching TRBD1. The trim removed 1 base at V and 6 bases at J, leaving 10 bases unmatched. Germline V CDR1 and CDR2: SEHNR, FQNEAQ (reference sequence). This CDR3 is built from 16 residues. CDR3 sequence: CASSLDPPGQGLEQYF. The CDR3 DNA is TGTGCCAGCAGCTTAGATCCCCCGGGACAGGGTCTCGAGCAGTACTTC.